A selection of T cell receptor beta chains follows, all from one sample in a study of T cell changes during pregnancy in multiple sclerosis. Repertoires were generated with immunoSEQ multiplex PCR, while TCRdb's copy carries only in-frame clones and drops some. This table holds some 97,000 clones, around nine tenths found once. The source material was peripheral blood, sampled in the second trimester of pregnancy. Receptors were obtained from a female donor with multiple sclerosis, enrolled in a pregnancy study. The CDR3 runs from the conserved cysteine through the conserved F or W. D genes are given only for firm matches. Where a row states a size, it is once, few, many or the class of an expanded clone; other rows omit it.

.	TRBV5-1	TRBD2	TRBJ2-7	CASADGGAVPNEQYF	TGCGCCAGCGCCGACGGGGGGGCGGTCCCCAACGAGCAGTACTTC
once	TRBV6-6	.	TRBJ1-5	CASSGQGRNQPQHF	TGTGCCAGCAGTGGGCAGGGAAGGAATCAGCCCCAGCATTTT
once	TRBV5-1	TRBD1	TRBJ1-2	CASSFRDRGHDGYTF	TGCGCCAGCAGCTTCCGGGACAGGGGGCATGATGGCTACACCTTC
once	TRBV2	.	TRBJ1-1	CASSRDMNTEAFF	TGTGCCAGCAGTCGGGACATGAACACTGAAGCTTTCTTT
.	TRBV15	.	TRBJ2-3	CATSREATTDTQYF	TGTGCCACCAGCAGAGAAGCAACCACAGATACGCAGTATTTT
.	TRBV5-1	TRBD1	TRBJ1-1	CASSLRDRGGTEAFF	TGCGCCAGCAGCTTACGGGACAGGGGAGGCACTGAAGCTTTCTTT
.	TRBV11-3	TRBD2	TRBJ2-1	CASSKRLAGRNEQFF	TGTGCCAGCAGCAAAAGACTAGCGGGACGGAATGAGCAGTTCTTC
.	TRBV2	TRBD2	TRBJ2-3	CASTLGGGGAVDTQYF	TGTGCCAGCACCCTAGGGGGCGGGGGGGCCGTGGATACGCAGTATTTT
.	TRBV2	TRBD1	TRBJ1-2	CASSEDLGGEGGYTF	TGTGCCAGCAGTGAAGATCTAGGGGGCGAGGGTGGCTACACCTTC
.	TRBV6-5	.	TRBJ1-2	CASSYRQDLGYGYTF	TGTGCCAGCAGTTATCGGCAGGATTTAGGCTATGGCTACACCTTC
.	TRBV15	.	TRBJ1-2	CATSRKAPAGWDYGYTF	TGTGCCACCAGCAGGAAGGCTCCTGCAGGGTGGGACTATGGCTACACCTTC
.	TRBV27	.	TRBJ1-3	CASSLRRGFGNTIYF	TGTGCCAGCAGTTTGCGAAGGGGGTTTGGAAACACCATATATTTT
.	TRBV6-5	.	TRBJ1-5	CASRTANQPQHF	TGTGCCAGCAGGACAGCGAATCAGCCCCAGCATTTT
.	TRBV5-4	.	TRBJ1-4	CASSADRATNEKLFF	TGTGCCAGCAGCGCCGACAGAGCAACTAATGAAAAACTGTTTTTT
.	TRBV10-3	.	TRBJ1-2	CAISESVIGRTGYGYTF	TGTGCCATCAGTGAGTCTGTTATAGGTAGGACGGGATATGGCTACACCTTC
few	TRBV6-1	.	TRBJ1-2	CARGRMGGYTF	TGTGCCAGGGGGCGCATGGGAGGCTACACCTTC
.	TRBV10-1	TRBD2	TRBJ2-1	CASSDLGLAEKRNEQFF	TGCGCCAGCAGTGACTTGGGACTAGCGGAGAAACGGAATGAGCAGTTCTTC
.	TRBV7-9	.	TRBJ2-7	CASSSKGGAYEQYF	TGTGCCAGCAGCTCTAAAGGGGGGGCTTACGAGCAGTACTTC
.	TRBV7-9	.	TRBJ2-7	CASSFRGWYEQYF	TGTGCCAGCAGCTTTCGGGGTTGGTACGAGCAGTACTTC
.	TRBV19	TRBD1	TRBJ1-1	CASNRGRNTEAFF	TGTGCCAGCAACAGGGGCCGGAACACTGAAGCTTTCTTT
.	TRBV7-2	TRBD2	TRBJ2-1	CASSLRGGPNEQFF	TGTGCCAGCAGTTTGCGGGGGGGGCCCAATGAGCAGTTCTTC
.	TRBV12-5	TRBD2	TRBJ2-1	CASGKTSGSSYNEQFF	TGTGCTAGTGGCAAAACTAGCGGAAGCTCCTACAATGAGCAGTTCTTC
.	TRBV5-4	TRBD2	TRBJ2-2	CASSLRVSGRANTGELFF	TGTGCCAGCAGCTTGCGGGTTAGCGGGAGGGCGAACACCGGGGAGCTGTTTTTT
.	TRBV11-3	TRBD1	TRBJ2-7	CASSFDREEEQYF	TGTGCCAGCAGCTTCGACAGGGAAGAAGAGCAGTACTTC
.	TRBV5-1	TRBD1	TRBJ1-1	CASSLGQGPTEAFF	TGCGCCAGCAGCTTAGGACAGGGCCCCACTGAAGCTTTCTTT
.	TRBV4-1	TRBD1	TRBJ1-5	CASSEDRDSNQPQHF	TGCGCCAGCAGCGAGGACAGGGACAGCAATCAGCCCCAGCATTTT
.	TRBV4-1	TRBD1	TRBJ1-1	CASSHAGQGSLAFF	TGCGCCAGCAGCCACGCGGGACAGGGAAGTTTAGCTTTCTTT
.	TRBV25-1	TRBD1	TRBJ2-3	CASSEDRGTDTQYF	TGTGCCAGCAGTGAAGACAGGGGGACAGATACGCAGTATTTT
.	TRBV4-1	TRBD2	TRBJ2-5	CASSGRSGGAGETQYF	TGCGCCAGCAGCGGGCGTAGCGGGGGGGCCGGTGAGACCCAGTACTTC
.	TRBV6-5	TRBD1	TRBJ1-2	CASSYARGQVYGYTF	TGTGCCAGCAGTTACGCGAGAGGACAGGTCTATGGCTACACCTTC
.	TRBV6-1	.	TRBJ2-3	CASILIRGDTQYF	TGTGCCAGCATCTTAATAAGGGGAGATACGCAGTATTTT
.	TRBV18	.	TRBJ2-7	CASSSTPGQSYEQYF	TGTGCCAGCTCCTCCACCCCGGGACAATCCTACGAGCAGTACTTC
once	TRBV30	TRBD2	TRBJ2-5	CAWRTSGSGETQYF	TGTGCCTGGAGGACTAGCGGGAGTGGAGAGACCCAGTACTTC
.	TRBV5-1	.	TRBJ2-2	CASSLNSGNTGELFF	TGCGCCAGCAGCTTAAACAGCGGGAACACCGGGGAGCTGTTTTTT
.	TRBV19	.	TRBJ2-6	CASSRGTGANVLTF	TGTGCCAGTAGTCGGGGGACTGGGGCCAACGTCCTGACTTTC
.	TRBV18	.	TRBJ1-1	CASSQQGGDTEAFF	TGTGCCAGCTCTCAACAGGGAGGGGACACTGAAGCTTTCTTT
once	TRBV20-1	.	TRBJ2-5	CSVGGQETQYF	TGCAGTGTAGGGGGCCAAGAGACCCAGTACTTC
.	TRBV5-4	.	TRBJ2-7	CASSLGQGGGYEQYF	TGTGCCAGCAGCTTAGGACAGGGAGGGGGGTACGAGCAGTACTTC
.	TRBV10-2	TRBD2	TRBJ2-1	CASRDLASGSYNEQFF	TGCGCCAGCAGGGACCTCGCCAGCGGGAGTTACAATGAGCAGTTCTTC
.	TRBV6-1	.	TRBJ2-7	CASSETPKKLYEQYF	TGTGCCAGCAGTGAAACCCCGAAAAAGCTGTACGAGCAGTACTTC
.	TRBV19	.	TRBJ1-5	CASSATGSNQPQHF	TGTGCCAGTAGTGCAACAGGTAGCAATCAGCCCCAGCATTTT
.	TRBV11-1	.	TRBJ1-2	CASSLSPAGIDGYTF	TGTGCCAGCAGCTTATCACCCGCAGGGATTGATGGCTACACCTTC
.	TRBV5-1	TRBD2	TRBJ2-3	CASAGTPSGSITSTDTQYF	TGCGCCAGCGCTGGGACCCCTAGCGGGAGTATAACTAGCACAGATACGCAGTATTTT
.	TRBV27	TRBD1	TRBJ2-7	CASSLVGQGYEQYF	TGTGCCAGCAGTTTAGTCGGACAGGGGTACGAGCAGTACTTC
.	TRBV5-6	TRBD1	TRBJ2-2	CASSLQGAPPDTGELFF	TGTGCCAGCAGCTTACAGGGGGCCCCTCCGGACACCGGGGAGCTGTTTTTT
.	TRBV29-1	TRBD1	TRBJ1-5	CSVGTGFNQPQHF	TGCAGCGTAGGGACAGGTTTCAATCAGCCCCAGCATTTT
once	TRBV28	.	TRBJ1-5	CASSLPRAGANQPQHF	TGTGCCAGCAGTTTACCCCGGGCAGGGGCAAATCAGCCCCAGCATTTT
.	TRBV30	TRBD2	TRBJ2-3	CAWRVAGSTDTQYF	TGTGCCTGGCGGGTAGCGGGGAGCACAGATACGCAGTATTTT
.	TRBV7-3	.	TRBJ2-2	CASSLGWGAGELFF	TGTGCCAGCAGCTTAGGGTGGGGAGCCGGGGAGCTGTTTTTT
once	TRBV27	TRBD1	TRBJ2-7	CASSFLYRGIFREQYF	TGTGCCAGCAGTTTCCTCTACAGGGGTATATTCCGCGAGCAGTACTTC